Sequencing of this T cell receptor (beta chain) was carried out in a study of T cells in Graves' hyperthyroidism and ophthalmopathy. The CDR3 totals 15 residues. CDR1 and CDR2 (germline): SGHNT, YENEEA. The source material, RNA transcripts, was used to amplify TCR beta CDR3 regions. In the first-round RT-PCR of the TCR CDR3, the HTBI primer set was used. TCRdb independently ran MiXCR on the multiplex PCR reads; one entry per CDR3 protein. The data contain roughly 720,000 distinct CDR3 sequences, 17% of them singletons. This clonotype appeared a single time. A much larger clone differs from this one at a single base, so this may be a read error.

Source material: blood. The rearrangement joins TRBV11-3 to TRBJ2-3; no definite D call. The receptor comes from a man in his fifties or sixties with Graves' hyperthyroidism. This CDR3 is CANSPGRTLGDTQYF. The CDR3 DNA reads as TGTGCCAACAGCCCCGGCAGGACCCTGGGAGATACGCAGTATTTT.